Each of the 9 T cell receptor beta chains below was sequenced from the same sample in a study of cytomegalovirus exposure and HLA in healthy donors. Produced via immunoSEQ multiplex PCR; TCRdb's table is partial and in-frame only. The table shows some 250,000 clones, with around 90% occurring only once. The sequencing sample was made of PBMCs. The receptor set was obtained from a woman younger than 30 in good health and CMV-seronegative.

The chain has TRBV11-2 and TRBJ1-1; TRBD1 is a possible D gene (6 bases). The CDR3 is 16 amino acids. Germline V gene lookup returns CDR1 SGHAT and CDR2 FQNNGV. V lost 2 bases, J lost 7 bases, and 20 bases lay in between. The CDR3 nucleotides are TGTGCCAGCAGCTTACATGTCAGGGGCAGACCAAGTGAAGCTTTCTTT. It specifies CASSLHVRGRPSEAFF.

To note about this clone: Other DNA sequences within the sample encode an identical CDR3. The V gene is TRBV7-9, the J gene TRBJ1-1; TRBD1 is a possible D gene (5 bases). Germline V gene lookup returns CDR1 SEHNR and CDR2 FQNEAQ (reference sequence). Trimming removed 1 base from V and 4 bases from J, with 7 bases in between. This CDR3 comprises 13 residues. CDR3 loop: CASSLDQGTEAFF. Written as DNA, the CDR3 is TGTGCCAGCAGCTTAGATCAGGGCACTGAAGCTTTCTTT.

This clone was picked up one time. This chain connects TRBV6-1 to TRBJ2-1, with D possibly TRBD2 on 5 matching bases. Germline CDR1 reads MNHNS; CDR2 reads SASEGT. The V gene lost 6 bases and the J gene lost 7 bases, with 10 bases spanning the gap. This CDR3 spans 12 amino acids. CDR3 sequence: CASRLLGNEQFF. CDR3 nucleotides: TGTGCCAGCAGATTACTAGGGAATGAGCAGTTCTTC.

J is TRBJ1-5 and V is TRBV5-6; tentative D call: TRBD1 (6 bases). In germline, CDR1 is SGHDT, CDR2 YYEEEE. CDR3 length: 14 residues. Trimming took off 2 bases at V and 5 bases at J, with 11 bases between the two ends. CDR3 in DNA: TGTGCCAGCAGCTTTAACAGGGTGGATCAGCCCCAGCATTTT. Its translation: CASSFNRVDQPQHF.

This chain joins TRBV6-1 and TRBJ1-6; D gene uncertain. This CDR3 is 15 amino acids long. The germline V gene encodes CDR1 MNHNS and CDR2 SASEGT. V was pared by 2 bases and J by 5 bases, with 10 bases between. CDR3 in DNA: TGTGCCAGCAGTGAATCCTCGGGAAATAATTCACCCCTCCACTTT. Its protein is CASSESSGNNSPLHF.

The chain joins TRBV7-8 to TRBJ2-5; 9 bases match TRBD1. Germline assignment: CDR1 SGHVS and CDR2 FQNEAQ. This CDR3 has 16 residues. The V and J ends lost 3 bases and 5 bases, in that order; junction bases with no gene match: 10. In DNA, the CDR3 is TGTGCCAGCAGCTTGAGGGTTGCGGACAGGGGCGAGACCCAGTACTTC. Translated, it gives CASSLRVADRGETQYF.

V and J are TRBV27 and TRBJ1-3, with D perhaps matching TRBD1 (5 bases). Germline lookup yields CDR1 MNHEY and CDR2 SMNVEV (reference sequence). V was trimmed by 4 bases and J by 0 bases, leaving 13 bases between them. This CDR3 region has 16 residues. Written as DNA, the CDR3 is TGTGCCAGCAGTTCCCGGGGGACGAGCTCTGGAAACACCATATATTTT. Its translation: CASSSRGTSSGNTIYF.

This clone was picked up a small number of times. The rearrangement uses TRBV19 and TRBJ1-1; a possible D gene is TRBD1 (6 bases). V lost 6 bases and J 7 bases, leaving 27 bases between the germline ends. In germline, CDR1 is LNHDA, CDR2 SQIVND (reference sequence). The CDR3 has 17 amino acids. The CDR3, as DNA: TGTGCCAGTAGCCCAATCAGGGGAACAATAAAAAGGGATGAAGCTTTCTTT. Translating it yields CASSPIRGTIKRDEAFF.

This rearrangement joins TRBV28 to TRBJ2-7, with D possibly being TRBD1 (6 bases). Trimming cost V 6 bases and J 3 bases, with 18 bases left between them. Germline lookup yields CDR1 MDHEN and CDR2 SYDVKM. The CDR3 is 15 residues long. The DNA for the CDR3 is TGTGCCAGCAGCAGCCCCCCCAGGGGCAGCTACGAGCAGTACTTC. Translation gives CASSSPPRGSYEQYF.